This T cell receptor beta chain originates from a study of OX40 agonist ivuxolimab in advanced cancers. For the study in its entirety: Ivuxolimab was a fully human IgG2 agonistic monoclonal antibody targeting the costimulatory receptor OX40 (CD134). Intravenous ivuxolimab was administered to patients every 2 weeks at six dose levels: 0.01, 0.1, 0.3, 1.5, 3 and 10 mg/kg. Among the roughly 52 dose-escalation patients, around 19 had hepatocellular carcinoma, roughly 15 melanoma, 9 renal cell carcinoma and 9 head and neck cancer. The dose-escalation cohort was 82.7% male with a mean age of about 60 years, ranging from roughly 20 to 85. Prior anti-PD-1, anti-PD-L1 or anti-CTLA-4 therapy was permitted, and checkpoint inhibitors had been received by more than 35% of dose-escalation patients. Three dose-escalation patients achieved partial responses, one with hepatocellular carcinoma and two with cutaneous melanoma. The point of sequencing TCRbeta in the periphery was to test whether ivuxolimab changed TCR sequence diversity and drove clonal T-cell expansion. The paper describes the monotherapy dose-escalation part (N ≈ 49 patients) of the phase I trial of ivuxolimab.

In regard to this clone: This clone's antigen is unknown. Base-call qualities are not available, and no considerably larger clone is one nucleotide away.

The trial excluded patients who had a history of autoimmune disease or who were on systemic immunosuppression. Peripheral blood for TCR sequencing was drawn from every dose cohort at baseline, at cycle 4 day 1 and at cycle 7 day 1. The samples were drawn from a first-in-human, open-label, multicenter phase I dose-escalation trial of ivuxolimab. The trial enrolled adults with locally advanced or metastatic head and neck squamous cell, hepatocellular, melanoma or renal cell carcinoma. Before TCR sequencing, CD4+ T cells and CD8+ T cells were sorted from peripheral blood as separate populations. Relative to germline, V is missing 4 bases and J is missing 6 bases, with 8 bases of the junction outside any gene match. The CDR3 measures 16 amino acids from cysteine to phenylalanine. CDR3 DNA only is kept here, 48 bases in frame from base 1. The germline V gene supplies CDR1 KGHSH and CDR2 LQKENI. Genomic DNA was isolated from the sorted cells so that the TCRbeta CDR3 region could be sequenced. The immunoSEQ Assay was used for sequencing of TCRbeta CDR3 regions. This immuneACCESS table, as held by TCRdb, lists in-frame sequences with V and J called but not all clones. Of the missing ones, under half trace to an unresolved V gene in checked studies; the others have no known cause. Counted in this sample were 48,000 or so clones; approximately 78% of them appeared once. Roughly 7% of the sample lies in the top ten.

The paper as a whole reports these results and caveats: Antigen specificity was not determined for the clonally expanded peripheral T cells. At doses from 0.1 to 3.0 mg/kg, clonal expansion was seen in both CD4+ and CD8+ blood T cells between baseline and week 6. Partial responders in the 0.1-3.0 mg/kg groups had among the lowest normalized peripheral clonal expansion, especially among CD8+ T cells. After ivuxolimab, more expanded clones were found on average in CD8+ T cells than in CD4+ T cells. Low levels of normalized T-cell clonal expansion were also seen in some patients who did not respond.

The sequencing used CD4+ or CD8+ T cells sorted from blood, collected in a trial of the OX40 agonist ivuxolimab. This sequence originates from an adult with an advanced solid tumor such as melanoma, head and neck, liver or kidney cancer. Rearrangement joined TRBV18 to TRBJ1-6, with 8 bases aligning to TRBD1. The CDR3 region reads CASSLRDRPPNSPLHF. The sequence in DNA is TGTGCCAGCTCACTCCGGGACAGGCCCCCTAATTCACCCCTCCACTTT.